These T cell receptor beta chains were read from a single sample in a study of cytomegalovirus exposure and HLA in healthy donors. TCRdb's copy holds only in-frame clones and misses some; the assay was immunoSEQ multiplex PCR. The data hold about 140,000 clones, with around three quarters observed a single time. The sequencing input was PBMCs. The source is a man aged 35 to 55 in good health and CMV-seropositive. Each CDR3 is given with its conserved first and last residue. D genes are given only for firm matches. Size tells how often a clone was seen (once, few, many) or the class of an expanded clone, and some rows leave it out.

. 13 . TRBJ1-1 TRBV19 TGTGCCAGTAGCTTGACAGTAAACACTGAAGCTTTCTTT CASSLTVNTEAFF
TRBD2 17 . TRBJ2-2 TRBV2 TGTGCCAGCAGTGGGTCGGCTAGCGGGGGCCTCACCGGGGAGCTGTTTTTT CASSGSASGGLTGELFF
. 13 . TRBJ1-5 TRBV18 TGTGCCAGCTCACCAGCTGGCGGACAGCCCCAGCATTTT CASSPAGGQPQHF
TRBD1 15 few TRBJ1-4 TRBV6-5 TGTGCCAGCAGTTACTCAGGCAGGGGGCATGAAAAACTGTTTTTT CASSYSGRGHEKLFF
. 13 . TRBJ1-2 TRBV19 TGTGCCAGTAGTATCCAGGGGAACTATGGCTACACCTTC CASSIQGNYGYTF
. 11 . TRBJ1-1 TRBV10-3 TGTGCCATCAGTGTCGGCACTGAAGCTTTCTTT CAISVGTEAFF
TRBD2 13 . TRBJ2-5 TRBV30 TGTGTCTGGGCTTCGGGGGGTAAAGAGACCCAGTACTTC CVWASGGKETQYF
TRBD2 14 . TRBJ2-5 TRBV2 TGTGCCAGCAGCAGACGGGGGGGAGAAGAGACCCAGTACTTC CASSRRGGEETQYF
TRBD2 15 . TRBJ2-1 TRBV2 TGTGCCAGCAGTGAAACTAGCGGGGGTTACAATGAGCAGTTCTTC CASSETSGGYNEQFF
. 14 . TRBJ2-7 TRBV18 TGTGCCAGCTCAACACCTCGGGGCTCCTACGAGCAGTACTTC CASSTPRGSYEQYF
. 15 . TRBJ2-1 TRBV18 TGTGCCAGCTCCCGGCAAGGGGCGTCCTACAATGAGCAGTTCTTC CASSRQGASYNEQFF
TRBD1 17 . TRBJ2-7 TRBV4-2 TGTGCCAGCAGCCAGGAAGGGGCAGGGACAGGGGTTTACGAGCAGTACTTC CASSQEGAGTGVYEQYF
TRBD1 11 . TRBJ2-7 TRBV6-5 TGTGCCAGCAGTTACATGGACAGGGCCGTTTTC CASSYMDRAVF
. 11 . TRBJ2-7 TRBV13 TGTGCCAGCAGCTCCGCCTACGAGCAGTACTTC CASSSAYEQYF
. 12 few TRBJ2-3 TRBV7-2 TGTGCCAGCAGCACCTACACAGATACGCAGTATTTT CASSTYTDTQYF
. 12 . TRBJ1-1 TRBV11-1 TGTGCCAGCATGGCCCCAGGGGCTGAAGCTTTCTTT CASMAPGAEAFF
TRBD1 16 . TRBJ1-6 TRBV6-6 TGTGCCAGCAGTTCCTCCCTACAGGGGGTCTATTCACCCCTCCACTTT CASSSSLQGVYSPLHF
. 14 . TRBJ1-1 TRBV7-2 TGTGCCAGCAGCCGACAGCACATGAACACTGAAGCTTTCTTT CASSRQHMNTEAFF
. 18 . TRBJ2-3 TRBV4-3 TGCGCCAGCAGCCAAGAAACGAGGCGGGGGCTATACACAGATACGCAGTATTTT CASSQETRRGLYTDTQYF
TRBD1 14 . TRBJ2-7 TRBV2 TGTGCCAGCACCATGGGACAGGGGGCATATGAGCAGTACTTC CASTMGQGAYEQYF
TRBD2 17 . TRBJ2-1 TRBV5-1 TGCGCCAGCAGCAAGAGACTAGCGGGAAAAACCTACAATGAGCAGTTCTTC CASSKRLAGKTYNEQFF
. 16 . TRBJ2-2 TRBV5-4 TGTGCCAGCAGCTTGCGGGGGGCTGGGTTCTCCGGGGAGCTGTTTTTT CASSLRGAGFSGELFF
. 14 . TRBJ2-7 TRBV5-6 TGTGCCAGCAGCTTGAGCAGGGCCCACTACGAGCAGTACTTC CASSLSRAHYEQYF
. 17 . TRBJ1-1 TRBV5-6 TGTGCCAGCAGCAGTTTCAAATACCGGGACAAAGGGACTGAAGCTTTCTTT CASSSFKYRDKGTEAFF
TRBD2 20 . TRBJ2-3 TRBV11-3 TGTGCCAGCAGCTTAGAATTCGGACTAGCGGTTACCTCTAGCACAGATACGCAGTATTTT CASSLEFGLAVTSSTDTQYF
. 16 . TRBJ1-6 TRBV7-8 TGTGCCAGCAGTAATCAGGGGAGCTCCTATAATTCACCCCTCCACTTT CASSNQGSSYNSPLHF
. 15 . TRBJ2-7 TRBV4-3 TGCGCCAGCAGCCAAGAGACAGGAATATTCTACGAGCAGTACTTC CASSQETGIFYEQYF
TRBD2 15 . TRBJ2-7 TRBV27 TGTGCCAGCAGTTCTGGCGGGAGTCCTTCCTACGAGCAGTACTTC CASSSGGSPSYEQYF
TRBD1 15 once TRBJ2-7 TRBV28 TGTGCCAGCAGTTCACTCCGGGACAGGGGCTACGAGCAGTACTTC CASSSLRDRGYEQYF
. 15 . TRBJ2-3 TRBV6-5 TGTGCCAGCAGCACCTTGTCTTTGAGGGACTGGGAACAGTATTTT CASSTLSLRDWEQYF
TRBD1 17 . TRBJ2-7 TRBV5-4 TGTGCCAGCAGCTTGGACCCAGGGGGCCGAAGCTCCTACGAGCAGTACTTC CASSLDPGGRSSYEQYF
TRBD2 15 . TRBJ2-7 TRBV6-5 TGTGCCAGCAGTTACCTAGCGGGGGTCTCCTACGAGCAGTACTTC CASSYLAGVSYEQYF
TRBD1 13 . TRBJ1-1 TRBV19 TGTGCCAGTAGAAAACAGGGGGCGGGTGAAGCTTTCTTT CASRKQGAGEAFF
. 13 once TRBJ2-7 TRBV4-1 TGCGCCAGCAGCGTAGCGTTCTCCTACGAGCAGTACTTC CASSVAFSYEQYF
TRBD2 17 . TRBJ2-1 TRBV28 TGTGCCAGCAGCGAGACCGGGACTATTTACTCCTACAATGAGCAGTTCTTC CASSETGTIYSYNEQFF
TRBD1 12 . TRBJ1-4 TRBV6-6 TGTGCCATCCAGGGGGGTAGTGAAAAACTGTTTTTT CAIQGGSEKLFF
. 17 . TRBJ2-6 TRBV7-9 TGTGCCAGCAGCTTATTAGCGGAGGTCTCTGGGGCCAACGTCCTGACTTTC CASSLLAEVSGANVLTF
TRBD2 12 . TRBJ2-3 TRBV7-2 TGTGCCAGCAGCCCCCTCAGCGGGAGTCAGTATTTT CASSPLSGSQYF
. 15 . TRBJ1-3 TRBV4-1 TGCGCCAGCAGCCCCTGGGAGGGTACAGGAAACACCATATATTTT CASSPWEGTGNTIYF
TRBD1 17 few TRBJ1-2 TRBV15 TGTGCCACCGAACAATCTAGGACAGGGGGTTGGGGGTATGGCTACACCTTC CATEQSRTGGWGYGYTF
. 18 . TRBJ1-2 TRBV5-1 TGCGCCAGCAGCTGGGGCCTCGCCCGGGAAACGCGGGGGGATGGCTACACCTTC CASSWGLARETRGDGYTF
. 16 . TRBJ1-1 TRBV28 TGTGCCAGCAGTTCCCGGCGGACAGTTTTGAACACTGAAGCTTTCTTT CASSSRRTVLNTEAFF
. 16 . TRBJ1-2 TRBV7-9 TGTGCCAGCAGCTCACTAGCCCTGATAGCTAACTATGGCTACACCTTC CASSSLALIANYGYTF
TRBD1 15 . TRBJ1-5 TRBV6-5 TGTGCCAGCAGTTACGGCGGACAGGGTGGCCAGCCCCAGCATTTT CASSYGGQGGQPQHF
TRBD2 16 few TRBJ2-3 TRBV30 TGTGCCTGGAGTAGGGGTAGCGGGGGGGGCACAGATACGCAGTATTTT CAWSRGSGGGTDTQYF
TRBD1 16 . TRBJ1-6 TRBV7-2 TGTGCCAGCAGCTTATATGGGACAGGGGGACCTAGAACCCTCCACTTT CASSLYGTGGPRTLHF
TRBD2 17 . TRBJ2-1 TRBV9 TGTGCCAGCAGCGTAGACCTAGCGGGGGCCTTCTACAATGAGCAGTTCTTC CASSVDLAGAFYNEQFF
TRBD2 14 few TRBJ2-3 TRBV4-3 TGCGCCAGCAGCCAGACTAGCGGGGCTGATACGCAGTATTTT CASSQTSGADTQYF
. 15 . TRBJ1-2 TRBV19 TGTGCCAGTAGGGGGGCTCCACCAGCTAACTATGGCTACACCTTC CASRGAPPANYGYTF
TRBD1 13 few TRBJ1-2 TRBV29-1 TGCAGCGTTGAACCCCCAGGGGGATGGGGCTACACCTTC CSVEPPGGWGYTF